Below are 14 T cell receptor beta chains sequenced from a single sample in a study of blood T cell repertoires in COVID-19. Some clones are missing from TCRdb's copy, which holds only in-frame ones; the method was immunoSEQ multiplex PCR. The sample consists of some 260,000 clones, roughly 80% of them appearing once. Sequencing was carried out using PBMCs or T cells enriched from blood (not recorded which). The receptors shown here come from a man in his thirties or forties with acute COVID-19.

There are a few counts of this clone. The chain combines TRBV5-1 with TRBJ1-6; 9 bases agree with TRBD1. The germline V gene encodes CDR1 SGHRS and CDR2 YFSETQ. This CDR3 has 14 amino acids. Trimming took 4 bases from V and 7 from J; bases not matched to a gene: 3. The CDR3 protein is CASSRQGGNSPLHF. The DNA for the CDR3 is TGCGCCAGCAGCAGACAGGGGGGGAATTCACCCCTCCACTTT.

V is TRBV2 and J is TRBJ2-1; 7 bases match TRBD1. CDR1 and CDR2 (germline): SNHLY, FYNNEI. CDR3 length equals 16 residues. The ends lost 4 bases at V and 4 bases at J; junction bases unmatched: 10. DNA for the CDR3: TGTGCCAGCAGTGGTGCCGGGACAGAGAATTACAATGAGCAGTTCTTC. Translation gives CASSGAGTENYNEQFF.

V usage is TRBV2 and J usage is TRBJ1-5; D is ambiguous. Germline V gene lookup returns CDR1 SNHLY and CDR2 FYNNEI. CDR3 size: 12 residues. V was pared by 6 bases and J by 15 bases, with 18 bases between. The CDR3 sequence: CASRVRVSSWHF. The CDR3 coding sequence is TGTGCCAGCAGAGTTCGGGTTTCCAGTTGGCATTTT.

This chain uses TRBV24-1 with TRBJ2-5; 8 positions match TRBD1. From germline, CDR1 is KGHDR and CDR2 SFDVKD. Trimming removed 3 bases from V and 2 bases from J; junction bases left unmatched: 7. The length of the CDR3 is 16 residues. CDR3 bases: TGTGCCACCAGTGATAATACAGGGGGGAAACAAGAGACCCAGTACTTC. Its translation: CATSDNTGGKQETQYF.

This clone appeared a single time. The chain couples TRBV7-6 to TRBJ1-1; weak D call: TRBD1 (6 bases). Trimming took 1 base from V and 6 from J, leaving 12 bases between them. CDR1 SGHVS and CDR2 FNYEAQ come from the germline V gene. This CDR3 region has 14 residues. The CDR3 nucleotides are TGTGCCAGCAGCTTAGAGGGAGGGGGAGCTGAAGCTTTCTTT. This encodes CASSLEGGGAEAFF.

The V and J genes are TRBV6-6 and TRBJ2-7, with 8 bases fitting TRBD1. Germline V CDR1 and CDR2: MNHNY, SVGAGI (reference sequence). J gave up 7 bases and V 2 bases, and 7 bases lay outside the gene matches. This CDR3 is 14 amino acids long. As DNA, the CDR3 is TGTGCCAGCAGTTACACCGTCAGGGGGCGAGAGCAGTACGTC. Translated: CASSYTVRGREQYV.

This chain connects TRBV4-1 to TRBJ1-5; TRBD1 is a possible D gene (5 bases). V lost 1 base and J 2 bases, leaving 12 bases between the germline ends. This CDR3 region has 16 residues. Germline V CDR1 and CDR2: MGHRA, YSYEKL. CDR3 residues: CASSQVYPGGNQPQHF. The CDR3, as DNA: TGCGCCAGCAGCCAAGTCTACCCGGGGGGCAATCAGCCCCAGCATTTT.

This clone was seen only once. CDR3 amino acids: CASSISATGTQPQHF. In DNA form, the CDR3 reads TGTGCCAGTAGTATCTCGGCGACAGGGACTCAGCCCCAGCATTTT. V usage is TRBV19 and J usage is TRBJ1-5, with TRBD1 matching over 7 bases. CDR3 length equals 15 residues. Per the germline V gene, CDR1 is LNHDA and CDR2 is SQIVND (reference sequence). Losses at the gene ends were 3 bases for V and 6 bases for J; bases not matched to a gene: 8. Using reference TRBV19 and TRBJ1-5 for the parts outside the CDR3, the full variable domain is DGGITQSPKYLFRKEGQNVTLSCEQNLNHDAMYWYRQDPGQGLRLIYYSQIVNDFQKGDIAEGYSVSREKKESFPLTVTSAQKNPTAFYLCASSISATGTQPQHFGDGTRLSIL.

The rearrangement uses TRBV7-2 and TRBJ1-5; a weak D match, TRBD1 (5 bases). Germline CDR1 reads SGHTA; CDR2 reads FQGNSA. Deletions cut 5 bases from V and 3 bases from J, with 14 bases between. This CDR3 has 15 amino acids. CDR3 loop: CASSTRQSPNQPQHF. The CDR3 DNA reads TGTGCCAGCAGCACGCGACAGAGCCCCAATCAGCCCCAGCATTTT.

The CDR3 DNA reads TGTGCCAGCAGCTTAGGACTAGCGGGGTTTCAAGAGACCCAGTACTTC. Its translation: CASSLGLAGFQETQYF. This chain links TRBV7-3 with TRBJ2-5; 12 nucleotides align to TRBD2. The germline V gene has CDR1 SGHTA and CDR2 FQGTGA. This CDR3 region has 16 residues. Losses at the gene ends were 2 bases for V and 2 bases for J; bases not matched to a gene: 3. The variable domain in full, with the rest retrieved from reference TRBV7-3 and TRBJ2-5, is GAGVSQTPSNKVTEKGKYVELRCDPISGHTALYWYRQSLGQGPEFLIYFQGTGAADDSGLPNDRFFAVRPEGSVSTLKIQRTERGDSAVYLCASSLGLAGFQETQYFGPGTRLLVL.

The rearrangement joins TRBV7-9 to TRBJ1-3; TRBD1 might be the D (6 bases). The ends were cut back, 5 bases at V and 3 bases at J, with 17 bases in the middle. The CDR3 sequence is 16 residues long. The V gene's germline CDR1 is SEHNR and CDR2 FQNEAQ (reference sequence). The CDR3 sequence is CASSTTRDIGGNTIYF. For the CDR3, the DNA is TGTGCCAGCAGCACGACCCGGGACATAGGTGGAAACACCATATATTTT.

The CDR3 DNA reads as TGTGCCAGCAGCCCCCGCCGACAGGGGGCGAGAACTGAAGCTTTCTTT. This gives the protein CASSPRRQGARTEAFF. The chain links TRBV11-3 to TRBJ1-1, with TRBD1 identical over 10 bases. The CDR3 is 16 amino acids. Germline-derived CDR1 and CDR2 are SGHNT and YENEEA. The ends lost 5 bases at V and 5 bases at J; junction bases unmatched: 11.

The chain carries TRBV15 and TRBJ1-2, with 8 bases lining up with TRBD1. CDR3 length: 14 residues. V was clipped by 5 bases and J by 8 bases; unmatched bases: 10. Germline CDR1 LNHNV, CDR2 YYDKDF (reference sequence). CDR3 amino acids: CATSARQGRQGYTF. CDR3 nucleotide sequence: TGTGCCACCAGCGCGCGACAGGGGAGGCAGGGCTACACCTTC.

The chain has TRBV28 and TRBJ1-2; D possibly corresponds to TRBD1 (5 bases). The V and J ends lost 6 bases and 6 bases respectively, with 14 bases between them. The CDR3 is 13 amino acids. Germline-derived CDR1 and CDR2 are MDHEN and SYDVKM. The CDR3 nucleotides read TGTGCCAGCAGCGATACAGGAGAGGATGGCTACACCTTC. Its protein product is CASSDTGEDGYTF.